The clone carrying this T cell receptor (beta chain) was counted only a few times. Its specificity is not known. Trimming removed 3 bases at V and 6 bases at J, with 5 bases between. Germline values: CDR1 GTSNPN, CDR2 SVGIG (reference sequence). The CDR3 has 11 amino acids. The data stem from a study of beta chain features in type 1 diabetes. General study points: Type 1 diabetes patients had moderately but significantly shorter TCRB CDR3s in all four CD4+ subsets.

Central memory, naive, regulatory and stem cell-like memory CD4+ cells were sorted by CD45RO/CCR7/CD25/CD127/CD95/CD27. The whole isolated RNA underwent reverse transcription, so sequencing captured expressed TCRB transcripts. TCRdb's table, derived via immunoSEQ multiplex PCR, lists solely in-frame clones and lacks some. This table holds about 230,000 clones, approximately 16% found once. J is TRBJ2-2 and V is TRBV30; D call uncertain. This clonotype was sampled from a man aged 30-40 years with type 1 diabetes. Sequenced material: naive CD4+ T cells from blood. The CDR3 protein is CAWSAPGELFF. In nucleotides, the CDR3 is TGTGCCTGGAGCGCCCCCGGGGAGCTGTTTTTT. Filled out from reference TRBV30 and TRBJ2-2, the complete variable domain reads SQTIHQWPATLVQPVGSPLSLECTVEGTSNPNLYWYRQAAGRGLQLLFYSVGIGQISSEVPQNLSASRPQDRQFILSSKKLLLSDSGFYLCAWSAPGELFFGEGSRLTVL.